Each of the 25 T cell receptor delta chains below was sequenced from the same sample in a study of Vδ1+ human thymocytes. Study-wide results and limits: Highly polyclonal TRG and TRD repertoires with Gaussian CDR3 length distributions appeared in thymus.

The template was reverse-transcribed extracted RNA. Pooled V-gene forward primers with one constant-region reverse primer generated the CDR3 amplicons by multiplex PCR. TCRdb reanalysed the multiplex PCR reads with CATT. This sample carries over 45,000 delta-chain clones, more than 13% of them seen once, and the ten largest clones take about 0.4%. Antigens of these TCRs are unknown. Source material: Vdelta1+ gamma-delta thymocytes from the thymus. The subset is: FACS-sorted CD3+ TCRalphabeta- TCRVdelta1+ TCRVdelta2- thymocytes. The receptors here all came from a girl under three years old who had congenital heart surgery.

V usage is TRDV1 and J usage is TRDJ1; 8 bases fit TRDD3. V dropped 3 bases and J dropped 2; count of bases not matched to a gene: 11. The CDR3 consists of 17 residues. The germline gives CDR1 TSWWSYY, CDR2 QGS. The CDR3 region is CALGDNITGGRTDKLIF. DNA of the CDR3: TGTGCTCTTGGGGACAACATCACTGGGGGCCGGACCGATAAACTCATCTTT.

This clone was observed a few times. The chain employs TRDV1 and TRDJ1, with TRDD3 identical over 8 bases. Trimming cost V 4 bases and J 0 bases; bases outside gene matches: 10. The V gene's germline CDR1 is TSWWSYY and CDR2 QGS. There are 17 residues in the CDR3. Here the CDR3 reads CALGVQRTGGYTDKLIF. The CDR3 DNA sequence: TGTGCTCTTGGGGTCCAACGTACTGGGGGTTACACCGATAAACTCATCTTT.

The sample holds a few counts of this clone. This sequence joins TRDV1 and TRDJ1, with D unresolved. CDR3 size: 18 residues. The V and J ends lost 4 bases and 0 bases respectively, with 21 bases between them. Germline V CDR1 and CDR2: TSWWSYY, QGS. In nucleotides, the CDR3 is TGTGCTCTTGGGGTCAACCGGTGGCGCTACCCCGACACCGATAAACTCATCTTT. Its translation: CALGVNRWRYPDTDKLIF.

This clone was seen more than once but under ten times. V gene TRDV1 combines with J gene TRDJ1; 8 nucleotides agree with TRDD3. Trimming cost V 3 bases and J 0 bases; bases outside gene matches: 9. Germline-derived CDR1 and CDR2 are TSWWSYY and QGS. The CDR3 loop spans 17 amino acids. CDR3 nucleotides: TGTGCTCTTGGGGATCCTACTGGGGGCCACTACACCGATAAACTCATCTTT. It translates to CALGDPTGGHYTDKLIF.

This clone showed up just once. This chain uses TRDV1 with TRDJ1; no definite D call. In germline, CDR1 is TSWWSYY, CDR2 QGS. V dropped 2 bases and J dropped 0 bases, with 7 bases sitting between them. This CDR3 has 14 amino acids. CDR3 in amino acids: CALGEKFYTDKLIF. In DNA form, the CDR3 reads TGTGCTCTTGGGGAAAAGTTTTACACCGATAAACTCATCTTT.

This clone has more than one count but fewer than ten. This chain connects TRDV1 to TRDJ1, with D perhaps matching TRDD3 (5 bases). The CDR3 has 16 amino acids. Germline lookup yields CDR1 TSWWSYY and CDR2 QGS. V gave up 2 bases and J gave up 1 base, with 14 bases separating them. DNA for the CDR3: TGTGCTCTTGGGGAAAAACGCCGTACTGGCACCGATAAACTCATCTTT. Amino acids: CALGEKRRTGTDKLIF.

This clone was observed a handful of times. The J gene is TRDJ1, the V gene TRDV1, with TRDD3 identical over 8 bases. The CDR3 is 17 residues long. With V trimmed by 4 bases and J by 7 bases, 17 bases remained unmatched. The germline V gene has CDR1 TSWWSYY and CDR2 QGS. The CDR3 nucleotides read TGTGCTCTTGGGGGGGGTGTCCTACATGGGGGATCCGGTAAACTCATCTTT. It encodes CALGGGVLHGGSGKLIF.

This clone was counted between two and nine times. The chain couples TRDV1 to TRDJ1, with D possibly matching TRDD3 (5 bases). The CDR3 is made up of 21 amino acids. Deletions cut 1 base from V and 1 base from J, with 28 bases between. Germline V gene sequence: CDR1 TSWWSYY, CDR2 QGS. The DNA for the CDR3 is TGTGCTCTTGGGGAACAACGGTCCAGTAGAAGTCTGGGAGAGTGCACCGATAAACTCATCTTT. Protein product: CALGEQRSSRSLGECTDKLIF.

This clone was counted a few times. The chain couples TRDV1 to TRDJ1, with 8 bases that match TRDD3. Trimming cost V 0 bases and J 0 bases; bases outside gene matches: 24. This CDR3 comprises 23 residues. From germline, CDR1 is TSWWSYY and CDR2 QGS. This CDR3 is CALGELPSPPEGDTGRYTDKLIF. CDR3 sequence (DNA): TGTGCTCTTGGGGAACTCCCGTCCCCTCCCGAAGGGGATACTGGACGGTACACCGATAAACTCATCTTT.

The table lists this clone with a few counts. The chain is built from TRDV1 and TRDJ1; TRDD3 matches 13 bases. The CDR3 covers 22 residues. The germline V gene encodes CDR1 TSWWSYY and CDR2 QGS. The V and J ends lost 0 bases and 4 bases, in that order; junction bases with no gene match: 20. The CDR3 loop is CALGELSPLLLYWGIRLDKLIF. CDR3 DNA: TGTGCTCTTGGGGAACTTTCTCCTCTACTACTGTACTGGGGGATACGACTCGATAAACTCATCTTT.

The J gene is TRDJ1, the V gene TRDV1, with 11 bases identical to TRDD3. The CDR3 sequence is 23 residues long. With 0 bases clipped from V and 0 bases from J, the junction kept 21 bases outside the gene matches. Germline values: CDR1 TSWWSYY, CDR2 QGS. The DNA of the CDR3 is TGTGCTCTTGGGGAACTGCTCGGGGGCGTAGGCTGGGGGATACAACCGTACACCGATAAACTCATCTTT. Its translation is CALGELLGGVGWGIQPYTDKLIF.

This clone has only a few counts. The chain employs TRDV1 and TRDJ1, with a possible D match to TRDD3 (6 bases). This CDR3 region has 21 residues. CDR1 is TSWWSYY and CDR2 is QGS in the germline V gene. V lost 3 bases and J lost 0, with 29 bases in between. The CDR3 DNA reads as TGTGCTCTTGGGGAGCTACGTCTGATGGGGGGTCCCCTACAGTACACCGATAAACTCATCTTT. Its protein product is CALGELRLMGGPLQYTDKLIF.

J is TRDJ1 and V is TRDV1; maybe TRDD3 (6 bases). The CDR3 extends over 14 amino acids. V lost 0 bases and J 10 bases, leaving 15 bases between the germline ends. Per germline, CDR1 TSWWSYY and CDR2 QGS. The DNA for the CDR3 is TGTGCTCTTGGGGAACTTTCGGGGGGAATCGTACTCATCTTT. Its translation: CALGELSGGIVLIF.

The gene calls are TRDV1 and TRDJ1; TRDD3 matches 13 bases. The CDR3 covers 19 residues. Germline values: CDR1 TSWWSYY, CDR2 QGS. V was clipped by 2 bases and J by 2 bases; unmatched bases: 11. The CDR3 loop is CALGEILKLGDTWTDKLIF. The DNA for the CDR3 is TGTGCTCTTGGGGAAATCCTCAAACTGGGGGATACGTGGACCGATAAACTCATCTTT.

With respect to this clone: A much larger clone is a single base away; this may be a read error. The sample has other DNA sequences that encode this CDR3 too. V is TRDV2 and J is TRDJ1, with 7 positions matching TRDD3. The CDR3 is 18 residues long. The germline V gene has CDR1 GEAIGNYY and CDR2 EKD. V lost 5 bases to trimming and J lost 0 bases; unmatched junction nucleotides: 17. CDR3 region: CACGCWGGSPPDTDKLIF. DNA for the CDR3: TGTGCCTGTGGTTGCTGGGGGGGATCACCCCCGGACACCGATAAACTCATCTTT.

The V gene is TRDV1, the J gene TRDJ1, with 13 nucleotides matching TRDD3. The CDR3 spans 22 residues. Germline CDR1 is TSWWSYY and CDR2 is QGS. V lost 5 bases to trimming and J lost 3 bases; unmatched junction nucleotides: 24. The CDR3 is CALGTPPYCLRLGDTLPDKLIF. The CDR3 coding sequence is TGTGCTCTTGGGACCCCCCCCTACTGCCTCCGACTGGGGGATACGCTCCCCGATAAACTCATCTTT.

The gene calls are TRDV1 and TRDJ1; 12 bases align to TRDD3. The CDR3 extends over 20 amino acids. The germline V gene has CDR1 TSWWSYY and CDR2 QGS. V was clipped by 1 base and J by 7 bases; unmatched bases: 19. Here the CDR3 DNA reads TGTGCTCTTGGGGAACCCTTTGTCGTTACTGGGGGATACCTACCATTTAAACTCATCTTT. This sequence encodes CALGEPFVVTGGYLPFKLIF.

This clone has only a few counts. The rearrangement uses TRDV2 and TRDJ1; a possible D gene is TRDD2 (9 bases). CDR1 and CDR2 from the germline V gene are GEAIGNYY and EKD. The germline V and J ends were trimmed by 3 bases and 5 bases, with 39 bases remaining between them. CDR3 size: 22 residues. The DNA of the CDR3 is TGTGCCTGTGACGGCCTTCCTACGTCCGTAATGGGGATACCACGATCCCCTGATAAACTCATCTTT. Translation gives CACDGLPTSVMGIPRSPDKLIF.

This rearrangement joins TRDV1 to TRDJ1, with 9 bases identical to TRDD3. V dropped 7 bases and J dropped 5; count of bases not matched to a gene: 5. Germline CDR1 TSWWSYY, CDR2 QGS. There are 13 residues in the CDR3. The CDR3: CALEGDTSDKLIF. The CDR3 coding sequence is TGTGCTCTTGAGGGGGATACATCGGATAAACTCATCTTT.

This clone was observed a few times. This chain uses TRDV1 with TRDJ1, with TRDD3 matching over 12 bases. V lost 4 bases to trimming and J lost 5 bases; unmatched junction nucleotides: 23. The CDR3 is 21 amino acids. The germline V gene has CDR1 TSWWSYY and CDR2 QGS. The CDR3, as DNA: TGTGCTCTTGGGGTCTATCCAACTTTTACTGGGGGATACTCCTTTGGGGATAAACTCATCTTT. It codes for CALGVYPTFTGGYSFGDKLIF.

The V and J genes are TRDV1 and TRDJ1; 8 bases map to TRDD3. The V gene's germline CDR1 is TSWWSYY and CDR2 QGS. The V gene end was trimmed by 1 base and the J gene end by 2 bases; junction bases not matched to a gene: 3. The CDR3 runs 15 residues. DNA for the CDR3: TGTGCTCTTGGGGAACCTTGGGGGATGACCGATAAACTCATCTTT. Translation gives CALGEPWGMTDKLIF.

This clone was observed a handful of times. The gene calls are TRDV1 and TRDJ1, with 9 bases fitting TRDD2. V shed 3 bases and J 3 bases; nucleotides not matched to a gene: 11. Germline values: CDR1 TSWWSYY, CDR2 QGS. The length of the CDR3 is 17 residues. CDR3 loop: CALGEAFLRGDPDKLIF. For the CDR3, the DNA is TGTGCTCTTGGGGAGGCCTTCCTACGTGGTGATCCCGATAAACTCATCTTT.

J is TRDJ1 and V is TRDV2, with TRDD3 matching 9 bases. Germline trimming cut 0 bases from V and 2 bases from J; bases unmatched to any gene: 9. Looked up from germline, CDR1 is GEAIGNYY and CDR2 is EKD. The CDR3 consists of 17 residues. CDR3 in amino acids: CACDTGLLGDYTDKLIF. CDR3 nucleotides: TGTGCCTGTGACACCGGACTTCTGGGGGATTATACCGATAAACTCATCTTT.

V usage is TRDV3 and J usage is TRDJ1; D might be TRDD2 or TRDD3, each matching 9 bases. The V end was cut by 2 bases, the J end by 0 bases, with 34 bases between. Germline V lookup: CDR1 TVYSNPD, CDR2 GDNSRS (reference sequence). This CDR3 is 21 amino acids long. CDR3 coding DNA: TGTGCCTTTTTGGCACCTTCCTACCCCTTACTGGGGGACGGGTACACCGATAAACTCATCTTT. Amino acids: CAFLAPSYPLLGDGYTDKLIF.

V gene TRDV1 combines with J gene TRDJ1; 9 bases align to TRDD3. Germline V gives CDR1 TSWWSYY, CDR2 QGS. The junction had 11 bases not matched to a gene; V was cut back by 2 bases and J by 4 bases. This CDR3 region has 17 residues. CDR3 sequence: CALGEVVLGDANDKLIF. For the CDR3, the DNA is TGTGCTCTTGGGGAAGTGGTCCTGGGGGATGCAAACGATAAACTCATCTTT.